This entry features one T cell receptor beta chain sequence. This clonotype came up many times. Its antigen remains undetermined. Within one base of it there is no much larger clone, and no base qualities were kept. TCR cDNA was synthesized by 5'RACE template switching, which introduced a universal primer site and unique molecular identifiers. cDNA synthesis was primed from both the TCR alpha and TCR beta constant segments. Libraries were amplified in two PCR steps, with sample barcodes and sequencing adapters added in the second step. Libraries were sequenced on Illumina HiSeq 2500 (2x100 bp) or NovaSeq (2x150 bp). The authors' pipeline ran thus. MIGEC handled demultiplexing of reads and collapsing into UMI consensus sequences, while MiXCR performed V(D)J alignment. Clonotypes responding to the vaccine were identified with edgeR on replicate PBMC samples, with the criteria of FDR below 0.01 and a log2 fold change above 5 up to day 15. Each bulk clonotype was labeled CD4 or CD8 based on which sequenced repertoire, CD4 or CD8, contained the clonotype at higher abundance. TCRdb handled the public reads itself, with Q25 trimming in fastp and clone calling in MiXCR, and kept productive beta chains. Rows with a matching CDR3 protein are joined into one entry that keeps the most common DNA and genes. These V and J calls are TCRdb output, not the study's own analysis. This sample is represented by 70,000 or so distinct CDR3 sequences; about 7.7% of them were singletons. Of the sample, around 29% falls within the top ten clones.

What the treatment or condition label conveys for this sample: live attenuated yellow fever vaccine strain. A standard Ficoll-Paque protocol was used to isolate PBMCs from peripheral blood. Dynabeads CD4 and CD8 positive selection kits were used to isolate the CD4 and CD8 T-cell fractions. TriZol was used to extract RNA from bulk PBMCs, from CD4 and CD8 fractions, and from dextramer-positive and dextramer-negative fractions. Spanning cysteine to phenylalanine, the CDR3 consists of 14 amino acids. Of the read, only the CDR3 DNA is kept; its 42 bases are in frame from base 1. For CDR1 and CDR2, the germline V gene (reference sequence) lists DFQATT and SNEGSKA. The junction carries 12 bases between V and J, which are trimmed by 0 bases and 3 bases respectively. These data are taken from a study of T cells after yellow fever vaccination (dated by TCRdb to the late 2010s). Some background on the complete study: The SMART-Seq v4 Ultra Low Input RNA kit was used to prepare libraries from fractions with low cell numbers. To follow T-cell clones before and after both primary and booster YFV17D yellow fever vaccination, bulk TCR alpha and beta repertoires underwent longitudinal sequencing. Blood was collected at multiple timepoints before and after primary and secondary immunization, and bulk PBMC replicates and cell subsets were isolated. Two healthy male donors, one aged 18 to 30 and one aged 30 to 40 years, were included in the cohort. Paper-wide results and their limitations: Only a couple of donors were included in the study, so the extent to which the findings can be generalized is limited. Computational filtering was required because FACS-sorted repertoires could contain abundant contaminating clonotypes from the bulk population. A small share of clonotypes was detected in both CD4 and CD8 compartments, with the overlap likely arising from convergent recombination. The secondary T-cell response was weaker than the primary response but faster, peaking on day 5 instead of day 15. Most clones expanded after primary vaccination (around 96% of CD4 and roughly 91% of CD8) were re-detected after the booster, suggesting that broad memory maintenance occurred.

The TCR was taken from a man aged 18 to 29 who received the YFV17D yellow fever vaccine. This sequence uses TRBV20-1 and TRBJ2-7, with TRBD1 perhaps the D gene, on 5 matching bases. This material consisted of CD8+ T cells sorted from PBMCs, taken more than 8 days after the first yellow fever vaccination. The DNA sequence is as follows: TGCAGTGCTAGAGATGAAGGGGCGGACTACGAGCAGTACTTC. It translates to CSARDEGADYEQYF.